Listed here are 9 T cell receptor beta chains from one sample, sequenced in a study of blood T cell repertoires in COVID-19. TCRdb keeps only in-frame clones here, not all; method: immunoSEQ multiplex PCR. The repertoire holds over 300,000 clones, 90% seen once, with around 7% in the top ten. Sequencing was carried out using peripheral blood. These receptors all come from a man younger than 35 with active or convalescent COVID-19.

The rearrangement uses TRBV27 and TRBJ2-7; D is undetermined. Germline V gene data show CDR1 as MNHEY and CDR2 as SMNVEV (reference sequence). The CDR3 sequence is 13 residues long. Trimming took off 5 bases at V and 0 bases at J, with 8 bases between the two ends. CDR3 in DNA: TGTGCCAGCAGTCCCGGCGGCTCCTACGAGCAGTACTTC. Amino acids: CASSPGGSYEQYF.

This chain uses TRBV2 with TRBJ2-1; D not certain. Trimming stripped 1 base from V and 4 bases from J, with 5 bases between. CDR1 and CDR2 from the germline V gene are SNHLY and FYNNEI. This CDR3 has 13 amino acids. CDR3 in DNA: TGTGCCAGCAGTGAAGTTATATACAATGAGCAGTTCTTC. Translated, it gives CASSEVIYNEQFF. Together with reference TRBV2 and TRBJ2-1, the CDR3 gives the full variable domain: EPEVTQTPSHQVTQMGQEVILRCVPISNHLYFYWYRQILGQKVEFLVSFYNNEISEKSEIFDDQFSVERPDGSNFTLKIRSTKLEDSAMYFCASSEVIYNEQFFGPGTRLTVL.

The J gene is TRBJ2-2, the V gene TRBV24-1; TRBD2 agrees at 13 bases. This CDR3 spans 18 amino acids. The ends lost 4 bases at V and 0 bases at J; junction bases unmatched: 4. Looked up from germline, CDR1 is KGHDR and CDR2 is SFDVKD. Here the CDR3 DNA reads TGTGCCACCAGTGACTTTGGACTAGCGGGAGCGAACACCGGGGAGCTGTTTTTT. Its protein product is CATSDFGLAGANTGELFF.

Concerning this clone itself: Other DNA sequences in the sample encode the same CDR3. This sequence joins TRBV5-1 and TRBJ1-1; D gene ambiguous. The germline gives CDR1 SGHRS, CDR2 YFSETQ. Trimming left V 2 bases short and J 1 base short, with 6 bases between. The CDR3 consists of 13 residues. CDR3 sequence: CASSFSENTEAFF. The CDR3 nucleotides read TGCGCCAGCAGCTTCTCAGAGAACACTGAAGCTTTCTTT.

The chain links TRBV20-1 to TRBJ2-7; unclear D gene. The CDR3 loop spans 11 amino acids. Germline V gives CDR1 DFQATT, CDR2 SNEGSKA (reference sequence). V lost 6 bases, J lost 2 bases, and 8 bases lay in between. CDR3: CSALSAYEQYF. The CDR3 region has the DNA TGCAGTGCCCTGAGCGCCTACGAGCAGTACTTC.

V usage is TRBV3-1 (or the pseudogene TRBV3-2) and J usage is TRBJ2-1; TRBD2 might be the D (6 bases). The ends were cut back, 3 bases at V and 0 bases at J, with 9 bases in the middle. CDR1 and CDR2 from the germline V gene are LGHDT and YNNKEL (reference sequence). The CDR3 sequence is 15 residues long. This chain's CDR3 is CASSHRGNSYNEQFF. The CDR3 nucleotides are TGTGCCAGCAGCCACCGGGGGAACTCCTACAATGAGCAGTTCTTC.

The rearrangement joins TRBV29-1 to TRBJ1-1; the match to TRBD1 covers 8 bases. Per germline, CDR1 SQVTM and CDR2 ANQGSEA. CDR3 length equals 13 residues. Losses at the gene ends were 6 bases for V and 1 base for J; bases not matched to a gene: 4. In nucleotides, the CDR3 is TGCAGCGTAAAACAGGGGGGGAACACTGAAGCTTTCTTT. Translation: CSVKQGGNTEAFF.

The rearrangement uses TRBV7-3 and TRBJ2-4, with D tentatively TRBD1 (5 bases). The CDR3 has 15 residues. Trimming shortened V by 3 bases and J by 14 bases, and 23 bases separated the two germline ends. Looked up from germline, CDR1 is SGHTA and CDR2 is FQGTGA. CDR3 bases: TGTGCCAGCAGCTTGGGTCTGGACAAGACTTGGCCAAAGTACTTC. This gives the protein CASSLGLDKTWPKYF.

This clone was counted once. The V call is TRBV29-1, the J call TRBJ1-1, with D unclear. CDR1 SQVTM and CDR2 ANQGSEA come from the germline V gene. CDR3 length: 15 residues. The ends were cut back, 0 bases at V and 5 bases at J, with 16 bases in the middle. The CDR3 sequence: CSVEDPNGFRTEAFF. As DNA, the CDR3 is TGCAGCGTTGAAGATCCTAACGGTTTTCGGACTGAAGCTTTCTTT.